This passage covers 5 T cell receptor beta chains from one sample sequenced in a study of blood T cell repertoires in COVID-19. Clones were read by immunoSEQ multiplex PCR, and TCRdb kept only the in-frame ones, dropping some. The sample records about 380,000 clones, about 90% being singletons. The material sequenced was PBMCs or T cells enriched from blood (not recorded which). The source is a man aged 25-45 years who had recovered from COVID-19.

The rearrangement uses TRBV14 and TRBJ2-2; 11 bases align to TRBD2. The CDR3 runs 15 residues. Trimming removed 4 bases from V and 4 bases from J; junction bases left unmatched: 2. Germline assignment: CDR1 SGHDN and CDR2 FVKESK. The CDR3 nucleotides read TGTGCCAGCAGCCGACTAGCGGGGTTCACCGGGGAGCTGTTTTTT. This gives the protein CASSRLAGFTGELFF.

The CDR3 DNA is TGTGCCAGCAGTTTCGACAATACGCAGTATTTT. This translates into CASSFDNTQYF. This chain links TRBV28 with TRBJ2-3; D gene ambiguous. CDR1 and CDR2 (germline): MDHEN, SYDVKM. The CDR3 spans 11 residues. Between the trimmed V and J ends, which lost 3 bases and 7 bases, there was a span of 5 bases.

This clone appeared once. The chain is built from TRBV11-2 and TRBJ2-3, with 9 bases lining up with TRBD1. Looked up from germline, CDR1 is SGHAT and CDR2 is FQNNGV. The CDR3 sequence is 16 residues long. J gave up 4 bases and V 6 bases, and 11 bases lay outside the gene matches. The CDR3 DNA is TGTGCCAGCAGTTTTTCCGGGACAGGGTTTGCAGATACGCAGTATTTT. It is translated as CASSFSGTGFADTQYF.

V gene TRBV6-2 or TRBV6-3 combines with J gene TRBJ2-7; the D is unclear. The germline gives CDR1 MNHEY, CDR2 SVGEGT. CDR3 length equals 12 residues. V was cut by 0 bases and J by 4 bases, with 4 bases left in between. The CDR3 region is CASSYSAYEQYF. The CDR3 DNA is TGTGCCAGCAGTTACTCGGCATACGAGCAGTACTTC.

This clone has a single count. This chain joins TRBV2 and TRBJ2-7, with unresolved D. Germline assignment: CDR1 SNHLY and CDR2 FYNNEI. V lost 4 bases, J lost 4 bases, and 8 bases lay in between. This CDR3 spans 12 amino acids. The CDR3 loop reads CASSVESYEQYF. The CDR3 DNA reads as TGTGCCAGCAGTGTTGAGAGTTACGAGCAGTACTTC.